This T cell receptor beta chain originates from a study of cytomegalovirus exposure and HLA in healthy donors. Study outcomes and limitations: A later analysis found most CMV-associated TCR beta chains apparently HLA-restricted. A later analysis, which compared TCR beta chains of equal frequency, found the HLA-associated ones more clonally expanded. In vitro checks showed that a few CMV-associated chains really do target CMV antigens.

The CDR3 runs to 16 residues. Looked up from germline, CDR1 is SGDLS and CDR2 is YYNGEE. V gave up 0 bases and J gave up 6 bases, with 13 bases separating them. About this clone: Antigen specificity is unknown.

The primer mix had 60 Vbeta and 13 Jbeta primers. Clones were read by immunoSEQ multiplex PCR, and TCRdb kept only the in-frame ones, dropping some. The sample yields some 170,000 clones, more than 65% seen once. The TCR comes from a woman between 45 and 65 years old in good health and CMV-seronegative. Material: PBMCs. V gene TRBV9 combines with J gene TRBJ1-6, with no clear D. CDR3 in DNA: TGTGCCAGCAGCGTAGCTGCGGGGTACGGTAATTCACCCCTCCACTTT. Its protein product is CASSVAAGYGNSPLHF.